The 13 T cell receptor beta chains below all came from one sample that was sequenced in a study of OX40 agonist ivuxolimab in advanced cancers. Library method: the immunoSEQ multiplex PCR assay. TCRdb re-hosts the immuneACCESS table, in-frame sequences only. Its copies lack some clones; in the studies checked, an unresolved V gene accounts for under half of them, and the cause for the rest is not known. The sample records fewer than 60,000 clones, 75% to 90% of which are singletons. The ten biggest clones cover about 0.73% of the sample. Sample: CD4+ or CD8+ T cells sorted from blood, taken in a trial of the OX40 agonist ivuxolimab. These receptor sequences come from an adult with an advanced solid tumor such as melanoma, head and neck, liver or kidney cancer.

This clone showed up just once. The rearrangement links TRBV4-1 to TRBJ2-1; possibly TRBD1 or TRBD2 for D (5 bases each). CDR1 and CDR2 from the germline V gene are MGHRA and YSYEKL. The germline V and J ends were trimmed by 2 bases and 9 bases, with 20 bases remaining between them. The CDR3 consists of 16 residues. The CDR3 here is CASSQSRDPSTGEQFF. The CDR3 nucleotides are TGCGCCAGCAGCCAATCCAGGGACCCCTCTACGGGTGAGCAGTTCTTC.

The chain links TRBV5-5 to TRBJ2-5, with a tentative D call TRBD2 (6 bases). V lost 2 bases and J 4 bases, leaving 18 bases between the germline ends. Germline CDR1 SGHKS, CDR2 YYEKEE (reference sequence). This CDR3 spans 16 amino acids. The chain's CDR3 is CASSFLPGEGGETQYF. DNA of the CDR3: TGTGCCAGCAGCTTCCTCCCGGGGGAAGGAGGAGAGACCCAGTACTTC.

The V gene is TRBV7-9, the J gene TRBJ1-5; tentative D call: TRBD1 (5 bases). V gave up 2 bases and J gave up 9 bases, with 14 bases separating them. The CDR3 length is 14 residues. From germline, CDR1 is SEHNR and CDR2 FQNEAQ (reference sequence). The CDR3 loop reads CASSLSGNGGPQHF. For the CDR3, the DNA is TGTGCCAGCAGCTTATCAGGAAACGGGGGGCCCCAGCATTTT.

The genes are TRBV12-5 and TRBJ2-6, with 8 bases aligning to TRBD1. The CDR3 spans 17 residues. The germline gives CDR1 LGHNT, CDR2 FRNRAP. J lost 4 bases, V lost 1 base, and 6 bases had no gene match. This CDR3 reads CASGLGTGTYGANVLTF. CDR3 coding DNA: TGTGCTAGTGGTTTGGGGACAGGGACATACGGGGCCAACGTCCTGACTTTC.

This clone was observed once. The chain links TRBV10-2 to TRBJ2-4; 11 positions match TRBD2. The CDR3 has 15 residues. Unmatched junction bases numbered 10, after V lost 7 bases and J lost 8 bases. The germline V gene encodes CDR1 WSHSY and CDR2 SAAADI. The chain's CDR3 is CASTVPSGGRYIQYF. The CDR3 bases are TGCGCCAGCACTGTTCCTAGCGGGGGGAGGTACATTCAGTACTTC.

The chain couples TRBV5-1 to TRBJ1-4; a weak D match, TRBD1 (5 bases). The CDR3 spans 15 residues. The germline gives CDR1 SGHRS, CDR2 YFSETQ. V was trimmed by 3 bases and J by 3 bases, leaving 12 bases between them. The CDR3: CASSSTGWANEKLFF. DNA of the CDR3: TGCGCCAGCAGCTCCACAGGTTGGGCTAATGAAAAACTGTTTTTT.

The chain links TRBV11-2 to TRBJ2-5; TRBD1 aligns across 11 bases. The CDR3 runs 15 residues. V gave up 5 bases and J gave up 5 bases; unmatched junction bases: 7. Germline lookup yields CDR1 SGHAT and CDR2 FQNNGV. CDR3 loop: CASSIGTGGQETQYF. The DNA for the CDR3 is TGTGCCAGCAGCATCGGGACAGGGGGTCAGGAGACCCAGTACTTC.

This chain links TRBV19 with TRBJ1-2; TRBD1 aligns across 12 bases. V trimming: 3 bases; J trimming: 8 bases; junction bases outside the gene matches: 4. The CDR3 is 14 amino acids. CDR1 is LNHDA, CDR2 SQIVND, per germline (reference sequence). The CDR3 sequence: CASSIGDRGPGYTF. Written as DNA, the CDR3 is TGTGCCAGTAGTATTGGGGACAGGGGGCCCGGCTACACCTTC.

This sequence joins TRBV5-4 and TRBJ2-5; D may be TRBD1 (6 bases). The V gene's germline CDR1 is SGHNT and CDR2 YYREEE (reference sequence). V was cut by 2 bases and J by 1 base, with 9 bases left in between. The CDR3 has 14 residues. CDR3 sequence: CASSFTGIQETQYF. The CDR3 bases are TGTGCCAGCAGCTTCACAGGGATCCAAGAGACCCAGTACTTC.

This chain connects TRBV10-2 to TRBJ2-1; 10 positions match TRBD2. V lost 6 bases to trimming and J lost 2 bases; unmatched junction nucleotides: 13. Germline V gene sequence: CDR1 WSHSY, CDR2 SAAADI. The CDR3 consists of 18 residues. DNA for the CDR3: TGCGCCAGCAGGAGGACGGGAGTAGCGGGGGGTACCTACAATGAGCAGTTCTTC. It is translated as CASRRTGVAGGTYNEQFF.

J is TRBJ1-2 and V is TRBV15, with D perhaps matching TRBD1 (5 bases). Per germline, CDR1 LNHNV and CDR2 YYDKDF (reference sequence). V was clipped by 0 bases and J by 4 bases, with 18 bases between them. The CDR3 covers 17 residues. The CDR3 region is CATSRDNNPGRSYGYTF. The CDR3 DNA reads as TGTGCCACCAGCAGAGACAATAACCCAGGGAGAAGCTATGGCTACACCTTC.

The chain recombines TRBV6-1 with TRBJ2-7; D tentatively fits TRBD1 or TRBD2 (5 bases each). Between the trimmed V and J ends, which lost 4 bases and 5 bases, there was a span of 15 bases. CDR1 is MNHNS, CDR2 SASEGT, per germline. This CDR3 has 14 residues. The CDR3 loop is CASSVGPKGDEQYF. DNA of the CDR3: TGTGCCAGCAGTGTGGGACCAAAAGGCGACGAGCAGTACTTC.

This rearrangement joins TRBV6-5 to TRBJ2-5; D remains unclear. Trimming took off 7 bases at V and 2 bases at J, with 5 bases between the two ends. CDR1 MNHEY and CDR2 SVGAGI come from the germline V gene. The CDR3 covers 11 residues. This chain's CDR3 is CASTSQETQYF. CDR3 nucleotide sequence: TGTGCCAGCACCTCACAAGAGACCCAGTACTTC.